The clone carrying this T cell receptor (beta chain) was seen a handful of times. The data derive from a study of shared T cell receptors in the human thymus. Data came from immunoSEQ multiplex PCR; TCRdb stores just in-frame clones and leaves some out. The table includes some 640,000 clones, more than 70% detected once. Germline CDR1 LGHNT, CDR2 FRNRAP. The V gene end was trimmed by 5 bases and the J gene end by 2 bases; junction bases not matched to a gene: 10. This CDR3 comprises 16 residues. Separately, the same data were catalogued under a study of human thymus T cells. That paper states: Healthy Finnish infants undergoing corrective surgery for congenital heart defects provided the donor material. Resections from corrective heart surgery provided thymus tissue. Repertoires sampled from thymus and blood appeared biased in V and J gene usage. Related studies noted strongly shared thymic repertoires across unrelated people.

The receptor's source is a boy in the first two years of life with a congenital heart defect. V is TRBV12-5 and J is TRBJ2-7, with 9 bases aligning to TRBD1. The sample was thymocytes. CDR3 protein: CASGHGTGRVPYEQYF. In DNA, the CDR3 is TGTGCTAGTGGTCACGGGACAGGGCGAGTCCCCTACGAGCAGTACTTC.